This T cell receptor beta chain was found in a study of cytomegalovirus exposure and HLA in healthy donors. Study results and limitations: Later analysis identified 16,951 TCR beta sequences associated with HLA alleles, using a false discovery rate threshold of 0.05.

The CDR3 loop spans 16 amino acids. Trimming took off 3 bases at V and 5 bases at J, with 19 bases between the two ends. Germline V CDR1 and CDR2: LGHNA, YSLEER. Both 60 Vbeta primers and 13 Jbeta primers went into the PCR. The table came from immunoSEQ multiplex PCR; TCRdb's copy has only in-frame clones and leaves some out. Of some 70,000 clones listed, roughly 68% are singletons. About this clone: The antigen is not known.

This rearrangement joins TRBV4-3 to TRBJ2-5; possibly TRBD2 for D (6 bases). The sample consisted of PBMCs. The receptor was derived from a woman between 45 and 60 years old in good health and CMV-seronegative. CDR3 loop: CASSHYRQGAGETQYF. For the CDR3, the DNA is TGCGCCAGCAGCCACTACAGGCAGGGCGCGGGGGAGACCCAGTACTTC.